This TCR beta chain was observed in a study of T-cell reconstitution after alpha-beta-depleted transplantation in children. Preparation of the TCRbeta library was carried out with unique molecular identifiers. TCRdb reanalysed the PCR reads using MiXCR and keeps one entry per CDR3 protein. This sample carries more than 450,000 distinct CDR3 sequences, around 17% of them seen once, and the ten largest clones take more than 2.5%. V was pared by 0 bases and J by 9 bases, with 6 bases between. Per the germline V gene, CDR1 is DFQATT and CDR2 is SNEGSKA (reference sequence). The CDR3 loop spans 11 amino acids.

The chain joins TRBV20-1 to TRBJ1-5; D gene unclear. The TCR was taken from a human donor who donated a stem cell graft to a child with acute lymphoblastic leukemia. The sequenced sample was PBMCs from the stem cell graft donor, obtained from the stem cell graft. The CDR3 nucleotides are TGCAGTGCTAGAGATCATCGGCCCCAGCATTTT. It yields the protein CSARDHRPQHF.